This T cell receptor (beta chain) was profiled in a study of blood T cell repertoires in COVID-19. Across the whole study: Donors in the United States, Italy and Spain gave samples during acute or convalescent COVID-19.

Original methodology: Counts of nucleated cells, estimated from reference gene primer amplification, were obtained. Measured with immunoSEQ multiplex PCR; TCRdb has only the in-frame clones, and not every one. That table supplies the V and J calls and clone size; D and trimming were determined from the DNA. The sample has fewer than 350,000 clones, around nine tenths seen once; the top ten hold approximately 5.7%. Cohort allocation depended upon clinical history that participants reported. CDR1 and CDR2 from the germline V gene are MNHEY and SVGEGT. The CDR3 is made up of 14 amino acids. The V end was cut by 0 bases, the J end by 6 bases, with 9 bases between.

The TCR sequence derives from a woman in her forties who had recovered from COVID-19. The source material was PBMCs or T cells enriched from blood (not recorded which). The chain is built from TRBV6-2 or TRBV6-3 and TRBJ1-5, with D hard to call. The DNA of the CDR3 is TGTGCCAGCAGTTACTCTCGGTTCACTCAGCCCCAGCATTTT. Amino acids: CASSYSRFTQPQHF.